This T cell receptor (beta chain) was found in a study of T cell clonality in common variable immunodeficiency. Overall study results and limits: CVID subjects had higher TCRbeta clonality than healthy controls, most marked in about a third. Compared with controls, CVID subjects had fewer shared TCRbeta clones. Reportedly, TCR beta sequences from common variable immunodeficiency showed fewer deletions and N-nucleotide insertions.

Blood samples were heparinized, roughly 5 to 8.5 ml per donor. Profiled with immunoSEQ multiplex PCR; TCRdb holds only in-frame clones, not every one. The table lists fewer than 25,000 clones, with no singletons. This clone occurred many times. Its antigen is unknown. The read gets to within 3 residues of the CDR3 end, and the germline J gene fills in the rest. The V end was cut by 0 bases, the J end by 3 bases, with 15 bases between. CDR1 and CDR2 (germline): LGHDT, YNNKEL (reference sequence). CDR3 length: 17 residues. The source of this sequence is a human donor with common variable immunodeficiency. Sequences were obtained from peripheral blood mononuclear cells. The rearrangement joins TRBV3-1 (or the pseudogene TRBV3-2) to TRBJ2-1; tentative D call: TRBD2 (6 bases). The sequenced CDR3 bases are TGTGCCAGCAGCCAAGAGTTAAGGACTACTGTCTACAATGAG. Amino acids: CASSQELRTTVYNE. The CDR3 in full is CASSQELRTTVYNEQFF.